This T cell receptor beta chain is from a study of blood T cell repertoires in COVID-19. Per the original methods: Estimated nucleated cell counts came from reference gene primer amplification. Sequencing used immunoSEQ multiplex PCR; TCRdb keeps in-frame clones, though not all of them. V and J calls and clone size are copied from that table; D and trimming were computed from the DNA. In the table there are some 230,000 clones, 84% of which are singletons. Germline-derived CDR1 and CDR2 are MNHEY and SVGEGT. The CDR3 runs to 12 residues. The V gene lost 2 bases and the J gene lost 9 bases, with 8 bases spanning the gap.

The clonotype comes from a woman aged 60-75 years with acute or convalescent COVID-19. Sequenced: peripheral blood. V gene TRBV6-2 or TRBV6-3 combines with J gene TRBJ2-1; a weak D match, TRBD1 (5 bases). The CDR3 spells CASSYRGSEQFF. CDR3 nucleotides: TGTGCCAGCAGTTACAGGGGCAGTGAGCAGTTCTTC.